A single sample gave rise to the 31 T cell receptor beta chains below, sequenced in a study of T-cell reconstitution after alpha-beta-depleted transplantation in children. Using unique molecular identifiers, the investigators prepared the TCRbeta library. MiXCR, applied by TCRdb to the PCR reads, yields one record per CDR3 protein. The sample lists about 400,000 distinct CDR3 sequences, over 20% occurring once. Sequenced material: PBMCs from the stem cell graft donor, taken from the stem cell graft. The source of these receptors is a human donor who donated a stem cell graft to a child with acute myeloid leukemia.

J is TRBJ2-1 and V is TRBV10-3; 9 nucleotides agree with TRBD2. Looked up from germline, CDR1 is ENHRY and CDR2 is SYGVKD. CDR3 size: 14 residues. The J segment lost 7 bases and the V segment lost 0 bases, leaving 1 base of the junction unmatched. CDR3 sequence: CAISESLAGNEQFF. CDR3 sequence (DNA): TGTGCCATCAGTGAGTCGCTAGCGGGAAATGAGCAGTTCTTC.

In this sample, this clonotype turned up a few times. This chain links TRBV27 with TRBJ2-1; TRBD2 matches at 7 bases. The CDR3 covers 16 residues. The germline V gene has CDR1 MNHEY and CDR2 SMNVEV (reference sequence). Trimming removed 5 bases from V and 1 base from J; junction bases left unmatched: 8. CDR3 in amino acids: CASSPSTSLSYNEQFF. The CDR3 DNA reads TGTGCCAGCAGTCCGTCGACTAGCCTTTCCTACAATGAGCAGTTCTTC.

The CDR3 DNA follows: TGTGCCAGCGGAAGCACCGGGACAGTCGGCTACAATGAGCAGTTCTTC. It yields the protein CASGSTGTVGYNEQFF. The rearrangement joins TRBV28 to TRBJ2-1; 7 bases match TRBD1. CDR1 and CDR2 (germline): MDHEN, SYDVKM. V dropped 8 bases and J dropped 3; count of bases not matched to a gene: 13. The CDR3 is 16 residues long.

The V and J genes are TRBV5-6 and TRBJ2-5, with 8 bases fitting TRBD1. CDR1 and CDR2 from the germline V gene are SGHDT and YYEEEE. Unmatched junction bases numbered 17, after V lost 6 bases and J lost 10 bases. CDR3 length: 15 amino acids. As DNA, the CDR3 is TGTGCCAGCAAGACGTGGACAGGGACCCTTGGGGGCCAGTACTTC. This gives the protein CASKTWTGTLGGQYF.

This clonotype appeared a few times. The chain joins TRBV12-3 or TRBV12-4 to TRBJ2-7; 7 bases agree with TRBD1. This CDR3 has 14 residues. V shed 6 bases, J shed 0 bases, and the junction held 5 bases outside the gene matches. CDR3 sequence reads: CASRRQGSSYEQYF. As DNA, the CDR3 is TGTGCCAGCAGAAGACAGGGTAGCTCCTACGAGCAGTACTTC.

The chain couples TRBV29-1 to TRBJ2-7, with 8 nucleotides matching TRBD1. Germline assignment: CDR1 SQVTM and CDR2 ANQGSEA. Unmatched junction bases numbered 9, after V lost 4 bases and J lost 4 bases. This CDR3 is built from 14 residues. This CDR3 reads CSVVTGTGRYEQYF. CDR3 nucleotides: TGCAGCGTTGTAACCGGGACAGGCCGTTACGAGCAGTACTTC.

The chain couples TRBV13 to TRBJ2-7, with D possibly TRBD1 on 6 matching bases. Germline assignment: CDR1 PRHDT and CDR2 FYEKMQ (reference sequence). CDR3 length: 15 amino acids. V shed 5 bases and J shed 6 bases, with 20 bases lying between them. The CDR3 nucleotides read TGTGCCAGCAGCGACACCGACAGACAAGGGGGCGAGCAGTACTTC. It is translated as CASSDTDRQGGEQYF. Supplemented by reference TRBV13 and TRBJ2-7, the full variable domain reads AAGVIQSPRHLIKEKRETATLKCYPIPRHDTVYWYQQGPGQDPQFLISFYEKMQSDKGSIPDRFSAQQFSDYHSELNMSSLELGDSALYFCASSDTDRQGGEQYFGPGTRLTVT.

This clonotype was observed many times. The chain is built from TRBV6-5 and TRBJ2-1, with no clear D. The CDR3 is made up of 15 amino acids. Deletions cut 6 bases from V and 0 bases from J, with 12 bases between. Germline V gene sequence: CDR1 MNHEY, CDR2 SVGAGI. The CDR3 spells CASSQIGGSYNEQFF. As DNA, the CDR3 is TGTGCCAGCAGCCAAATAGGTGGCTCCTACAATGAGCAGTTCTTC.

The J gene is TRBJ2-3, the V gene TRBV6-5; TRBD2 aligns across 7 bases. The junction had 8 bases not matched to a gene; V was cut back by 4 bases and J by 4 bases. The CDR3 loop spans 15 amino acids. Germline V gene lookup returns CDR1 MNHEY and CDR2 SVGAGI. CDR3 DNA sequence: TGTGCCAGCAGTTTTTCTGGGAGGGGAGCAGATACGCAGTATTTT. Translation: CASSFSGRGADTQYF.

A note on this clonotype: The CDR3 carries no conserved terminal phenylalanine or tryptophan, so it likely arises from a read error. This rearrangement joins TRBV12-3 or TRBV12-4 to TRBJ1-5; a possible D gene is TRBD1 (5 bases). Trimming pared 3 bases from V and 5 bases from J, leaving 14 bases between. The CDR3 sequence is 15 residues long. The chain's CDR3 is CASSLARAVDQPQHC. CDR3 nucleotides: TGTGCCAGCAGTTTGGCCAGGGCGGTCGATCAGCCCCAGCATTGT.

This clonotype was detected a few times. This chain joins TRBV5-1 and TRBJ2-6; a weak D match, TRBD1 (5 bases). With 9 bases removed from V and 0 bases from J, the gap between germline ends came to 16 bases. Germline loops: CDR1 SGHRS, CDR2 YFSETQ. The CDR3 spans 16 residues. The CDR3 region is CATTQDTSSGANVLTF. The DNA for the CDR3 is TGCGCCACCACCCAGGACACAAGCTCTGGGGCCAACGTCCTGACTTTC.

This clonotype has a count of ten or more. The V and J genes are TRBV20-1 and TRBJ2-3; D is undetermined. Germline V gene data show CDR1 as DFQATT and CDR2 as SNEGSKA (reference sequence). The CDR3 consists of 11 residues. Trimming took off 0 bases at V and 5 bases at J, with 3 bases between the two ends. In DNA form, the CDR3 reads TGCAGTGCTAGAGATCAAGATACGCAGTATTTT. It codes for CSARDQDTQYF.

The chain joins TRBV4-1 to TRBJ2-7, with D maybe TRBD2 (6 bases). Looked up from germline, CDR1 is MGHRA and CDR2 is YSYEKL. Trimming took off 4 bases at V and 0 bases at J, with 13 bases between the two ends. There are 15 residues in the CDR3. The CDR3 spells CASSPGEQVSYEQYF. CDR3 nucleotide sequence: TGCGCCAGCAGCCCGGGGGAGCAGGTCTCCTACGAGCAGTACTTC.

In its sample, this clonotype was seen a few times. The chain uses TRBV4-1 and TRBJ2-2; D gene unclear. Germline CDR1 MGHRA, CDR2 YSYEKL. V lost 1 base, J lost 0 bases, and 6 bases lay in between. The CDR3 is 15 amino acids. DNA for the CDR3: TGCGCCAGCAGCCAAGTAGTCGCGAACACCGGGGAGCTGTTTTTT. Amino acid sequence: CASSQVVANTGELFF.

The chain employs TRBV25-1 and TRBJ2-2; the D gene could be TRBD1 or TRBD2 (5 bases each). V lost 9 bases, J lost 6 bases, and 20 bases lay in between. Germline CDR1 MGHDK, CDR2 SYGVNS. This CDR3 is built from 15 residues. The CDR3 spells CASSTSGLVAGELFF. The CDR3 DNA reads as TGTGCCAGTTCTACGTCGGGGCTAGTTGCCGGGGAGCTGTTTTTT. The variable domain in full, with the rest retrieved from reference TRBV25-1 and TRBJ2-2, is EADIYQTPRYLVIGTGKKITLECSQTMGHDKMYWYQQDPGMELHLIHYSYGVNSTEKGDLSSESTVSRIRTEHFPLTLESARPSHTSQYLCASSTSGLVAGELFFGEGSRLTVL.

This clonotype was observed a handful of times. V is TRBV7-8 and J is TRBJ2-1; TRBD1 might be the D (7 bases). The CDR3 loop spans 15 amino acids. The V gene lost 1 base and the J gene lost 9 bases, with 16 bases spanning the gap. Germline-derived CDR1 and CDR2 are SGHVS and FQNEAQ. The CDR3 spells CASSLGQGLGAEQFF. In DNA form, the CDR3 reads TGTGCCAGCAGCTTAGGACAGGGACTTGGAGCTGAGCAGTTCTTC.

This chain joins TRBV27 and TRBJ2-5, with a weak D call TRBD2 (5 bases). Germline V gene data show CDR1 as MNHEY and CDR2 as SMNVEV (reference sequence). The CDR3 length is 16 residues. The germline V and J ends were trimmed by 3 bases and 4 bases, with 18 bases remaining between them. The CDR3 loop is CASSFPADLGRETQYF. In nucleotides, the CDR3 is TGTGCCAGCAGTTTCCCAGCGGACCTAGGCAGAGAGACCCAGTACTTC.

This clonotype has more than one count but fewer than ten. This chain joins TRBV28 and TRBJ2-3; D unclear. Germline V CDR1 and CDR2: MDHEN, SYDVKM. V shed 7 bases and J shed 6 bases, with 8 bases lying between them. The CDR3 extends over 11 amino acids. CDR3 nucleotides: TGTGCCAGCAACCTTGCGGATACGCAGTATTTT. Translation gives CASNLADTQYF.

CDR3 in DNA: TGTGCCATCAGGGCTGCGGGGGAGGTTGAGCAGTTCTTC. It is translated as CAIRAAGEVEQFF. The genes are TRBV10-3 and TRBJ2-1; 7 nucleotides align to TRBD2. The V and J ends lost 6 bases and 9 bases, in that order; junction bases with no gene match: 8. Germline V gene lookup returns CDR1 ENHRY and CDR2 SYGVKD. The CDR3 is 13 residues long.

The table lists this clonotype with many counts. This chain joins TRBV4-2 and TRBJ2-7; D uncertain. Deletions cut 1 base from V and 6 bases from J, with 7 bases between. Germline CDR1 reads LGHNA; CDR2 reads YNFKEQ. This CDR3 has 12 amino acids. CDR3 nucleotides: TGTGCCAGCAGCCAAGTCCCGAGCGAGCAGTACTTC. Translated: CASSQVPSEQYF.

In its sample, this clonotype was seen a few times. The CDR3 bases are TGTGCCAGCAGCTCTACAGGGAACTATGGCTACACCTTC. Its protein is CASSSTGNYGYTF. The V and J genes are TRBV7-3 and TRBJ1-2; TRBD1 is a possible D gene (6 bases). The CDR3 consists of 13 residues. The germline V gene has CDR1 SGHTA and CDR2 FQGTGA. V was cut by 4 bases and J by 2 bases, with 8 bases left in between.

The gene calls are TRBV7-2 and TRBJ2-5; tentative D call: TRBD1 (5 bases). CDR1 and CDR2 from the germline V gene are SGHTA and FQGNSA. The V end was cut by 3 bases, the J end by 2 bases, with 10 bases between. The CDR3 has 14 amino acids. CDR3 loop: CASSFNTGQETQYF. In DNA, the CDR3 is TGTGCCAGCAGCTTTAATACAGGACAAGAGACCCAGTACTTC.

The chain employs TRBV20-1 and TRBJ2-5; 11 bases align to TRBD2. CDR1 is DFQATT and CDR2 is SNEGSKA in the germline V gene (reference sequence). The V segment lost 5 bases and the J segment 3 bases; nucleotides outside the gene matches: 5. This CDR3 region has 14 residues. The CDR3 region is CSAGLLAGEETQYF. The DNA of the CDR3 is TGCAGTGCTGGGTTACTAGCGGGAGAAGAGACCCAGTACTTC.

The chain combines TRBV4-3 with TRBJ1-1, with no clear D. Germline V CDR1 and CDR2: LGHNA, YSLEER. This CDR3 spans 14 amino acids. Trimming shortened V by 3 bases and J by 1 base, and 9 bases separated the two germline ends. In DNA, the CDR3 is TGCGCCAGCAGCCAGAAACAGAGGAACACTGAAGCTTTCTTT. Amino acids: CASSQKQRNTEAFF.

The rearrangement links TRBV15 to TRBJ2-4, with 9 bases that match TRBD1. V trimming: 3 bases; J trimming: 7 bases; junction bases outside the gene matches: 7. In germline, CDR1 is LNHNV, CDR2 YYDKDF (reference sequence). The CDR3 length is 15 residues. CDR3 residues: CATSRIQGALNIQYF. In nucleotides, the CDR3 is TGTGCCACCAGCAGGATACAGGGGGCTCTGAACATTCAGTACTTC. Looking up the rest from reference TRBV15 and TRBJ2-4 gives the full variable domain: DAMVIQNPRYQVTQFGKPVTLSCSQTLNHNVMYWYQQKSSQAPKLLFHYYDKDFNNEADTPDNFQSRRPNTSFCFLDIRSPGLGDTAMYLCATSRIQGALNIQYFGAGTRLSVL.

As regards this clonotype: A much bigger clone sits one base away, suggesting this may be a read error. V is TRBV12-3 or TRBV12-4 and J is TRBJ2-5; TRBD2 matches at 10 bases. There are 14 residues in the CDR3. The V and J ends lost 5 bases and 7 bases, in that order; junction bases with no gene match: 7. CDR3 coding DNA: TGTGCCAGCAGTCATACTAGCGGGACGCCGACCCAGTACTTC. The encoded protein is CASSHTSGTPTQYF.

This clonotype has just a few counts. This rearrangement joins TRBV20-1 to TRBJ2-5; D could derive from TRBD1 or TRBD2 (5 bases each). Germline CDR1 reads DFQATT; CDR2 reads SNEGSKA (reference sequence). V gave up 2 bases and J gave up 2 bases, with 12 bases separating them. The CDR3 contains 14 residues. The chain's CDR3 is CSARQPGRQETQYF. As DNA, the CDR3 is TGCAGTGCTAGACAACCGGGACGGCAAGAGACCCAGTACTTC.

This clonotype has just a few counts. The rearrangement uses TRBV12-3 or TRBV12-4 and TRBJ2-2; 7 bases are shared with TRBD1. This CDR3 is built from 15 residues. V was pared by 3 bases and J by 4 bases, with 5 bases of the junction left unmatched. The CDR3 region is CASSFDRAFTGELFF. DNA for the CDR3: TGTGCCAGCAGTTTCGACAGGGCGTTCACCGGGGAGCTGTTTTTT.

This clonotype was seen a handful of times. V is TRBV24-1 and J is TRBJ1-5, with D perhaps TRBD1 (5 bases). V lost 4 bases and J lost 4, with 13 bases in between. The V gene's germline CDR1 is KGHDR and CDR2 SFDVKD. This CDR3 region has 15 residues. CDR3 sequence: CATSEPGTFNQPQHF. For the CDR3, the DNA is TGTGCCACCAGTGAGCCCGGGACCTTTAATCAGCCCCAGCATTTT.

The CDR3, as DNA: TGTGCCAGCAGCCACTTGTCGGGCCCAGGGCGCAATGAGCAGTTCTTC. This sequence encodes CASSHLSGPGRNEQFF. The J gene is TRBJ2-1, the V gene TRBV3-1, with TRBD1 as a possible D gene (5 bases). V dropped 3 bases and J dropped 6 bases, with 18 bases sitting between them. Germline CDR1 reads LGHDT; CDR2 reads YNNKEL (reference sequence). This CDR3 contains 16 residues.

This clonotype was seen at least ten times. The chain employs TRBV20-1 and TRBJ2-4; D perhaps matches TRBD1 (6 bases). V was clipped by 6 bases and J by 1 base, with 13 bases between them. The germline V gene encodes CDR1 DFQATT and CDR2 SNEGSKA (reference sequence). The CDR3 extends over 14 amino acids. Written as DNA, the CDR3 is TGCAGTGCCAACAGGGTCGGGGCCAAAAACATTCAGTACTTC. Translating gives CSANRVGAKNIQYF.